The 24 T cell receptor beta chains reported below all come from one sample, sequenced in a study of identical twins. TCRdb reprocessed the 5' RACE reads with MiXCR, giving one entry per CDR3 protein. The profile shows 700,000 or so distinct CDR3 sequences, over 8.5% of them singletons. These same data were also listed under a study on yellow fever vaccine responses in identical twins.

Sequenced sample: PBMCs. These receptors were taken from a woman aged 18-29 years in good health.

The chain links TRBV7-2 to TRBJ2-5; 10 nucleotides line up with TRBD2. The J segment lost 1 base and the V segment lost 2 bases, leaving 4 bases of the junction unmatched. This CDR3 spans 16 amino acids. Looked up from germline, CDR1 is SGHTA and CDR2 is FQGNSA. CDR3 amino acids: CASSLSPSGGQETQYF. The CDR3 DNA reads as TGTGCCAGCAGCTTATCCCCTAGCGGGGGCCAAGAGACCCAGTACTTC.

The CDR3 nucleotides read TGTGCCAGCAACAGAAACGGGGACACCGGGGAGCTGTTTTTT. Protein: CASNRNGDTGELFF. The J gene is TRBJ2-2, the V gene TRBV6-1, with D possibly being TRBD2 (5 bases). Germline CDR1 and CDR2: MNHNS and SASEGT. V lost 7 bases, J lost 3 bases, and 12 bases lay in between. This CDR3 region has 14 residues.

This clonotype was counted at least ten times. The rearrangement uses TRBV11-2 and TRBJ1-2; TRBD1 aligns across 10 bases. Germline lookup yields CDR1 SGHAT and CDR2 FQNNGV. V was pared by 3 bases and J by 8 bases, with 3 bases of the junction left unmatched. CDR3 length: 13 amino acids. CDR3 sequence reads: CASSLGTGDGYTF. DNA for the CDR3: TGTGCCAGCAGCTTGGGGACAGGGGACGGCTACACCTTC.

Here the CDR3 reads CASSAGQGRLTDTQYF. The CDR3 DNA is TGTGCCAGCAGCGCAGGACAGGGAAGACTCACAGATACGCAGTATTTT. This chain connects TRBV7-3 to TRBJ2-3; 8 bases line up with TRBD1. The CDR3 has 16 residues. Germline V gene sequence: CDR1 SGHTA, CDR2 FQGTGA. J was trimmed by 2 bases and V by 5 bases; bases with no gene match: 9.

This clonotype was found a few times. The rearrangement uses TRBV6-5 and TRBJ2-5; D might be TRBD2 (5 bases). Germline values: CDR1 MNHEY, CDR2 SVGAGI. The CDR3 totals 14 residues. V was pared by 1 base and J by 5 bases, with 11 bases between. In DNA, the CDR3 is TGTGCCAGCAGTTACTTCCTGGGCGGGGAGACCCAGTACTTC. The encoded protein is CASSYFLGGETQYF.

Many counts were recorded for this clonotype. The V gene is TRBV20-1, the J gene TRBJ2-5; TRBD2 aligns across 12 bases. V shed 5 bases, J shed 2 bases, and the junction held 9 bases outside the gene matches. In germline, CDR1 is DFQATT, CDR2 SNEGSKA (reference sequence). This CDR3 spans 16 amino acids. This CDR3 reads CSADPGLAGLQETQYF. The CDR3 DNA is TGCAGTGCTGACCCCGGACTAGCGGGGCTACAAGAGACCCAGTACTTC.

The chain combines TRBV7-6 with TRBJ2-7, with D perhaps matching TRBD1 (5 bases). Trimming stripped 5 bases from V and 2 bases from J, with 16 bases between. In germline, CDR1 is SGHVS, CDR2 FNYEAQ. This CDR3 comprises 15 residues. The CDR3 loop is CASSPSGALTYEQYF. CDR3 nucleotide sequence: TGTGCCAGCAGCCCGAGTGGGGCCTTGACCTACGAGCAGTACTTC.

The J gene is TRBJ2-2, the V gene TRBV5-5; D gene ambiguous. The V gene lost 0 bases and the J gene lost 10 bases, with 7 bases spanning the gap. The CDR3 totals 12 residues. Germline V lookup: CDR1 SGHKS, CDR2 YYEKEE (reference sequence). CDR3 bases: TGTGCCAGCAGCTTGGCCAGCCTGGAGCTGTTTTTT. Its translation is CASSLASLELFF.

The chain recombines TRBV7-9 with TRBJ2-7; D might be TRBD2 (5 bases). Germline V gene sequence: CDR1 SEHNR, CDR2 FQNEAQ (reference sequence). Trimming pared 1 base from V and 1 base from J, leaving 11 bases between. The CDR3 extends over 15 amino acids. Written as DNA, the CDR3 is TGTGCCAGCAGCTTAGAAGGACTCCCATCCTACGAGCAGTACTTC. This gives the protein CASSLEGLPSYEQYF.

The sample holds many counts of this clonotype. The chain has TRBV5-1 and TRBJ2-1; 7 positions agree with TRBD1. The V and J ends lost 4 bases and 4 bases, in that order; junction bases with no gene match: 5. The CDR3 is 14 residues long. Germline V gene lookup returns CDR1 SGHRS and CDR2 YFSETQ. The CDR3 nucleotides read TGCGCCAGCAGCCTAACGACAGGGTACAATGAGCAGTTCTTC. Translated, it gives CASSLTTGYNEQFF.

This clonotype was counted a few times. V is TRBV6-2 or TRBV6-3 and J is TRBJ2-1; TRBD2 might be the D (5 bases). Germline assignment: CDR1 MNHEY and CDR2 SVGEGT. The V gene lost 5 bases and the J gene lost 5 bases, with 13 bases spanning the gap. The CDR3 covers 14 residues. The CDR3 bases are TGTGCCAGCAGTGACCGGAGCGGACACAATGAGCAGTTCTTC. This encodes CASSDRSGHNEQFF.

The chain has TRBV28 and TRBJ2-1, with 10 bases aligning to TRBD2. The CDR3 is made up of 15 amino acids. Trimming at V came to 2 bases and at J to 6 bases, leaving 4 bases not matched to a gene. Germline CDR1 MDHEN, CDR2 SYDVKM. The CDR3 loop is CASSLGLAALNEQFF. The CDR3, as DNA: TGTGCCAGCAGTTTAGGACTAGCGGCCCTCAATGAGCAGTTCTTC.

This clonotype was picked up many times. The V and J genes are TRBV7-9 and TRBJ2-4; TRBD1 matches at 7 bases. The germline V gene has CDR1 SEHNR and CDR2 FQNEAQ (reference sequence). This CDR3 contains 14 residues. The ends lost 4 bases at V and 6 bases at J; junction bases unmatched: 6. This CDR3 is CASSSGDRGNIQYF. CDR3 DNA sequence: TGTGCCAGCAGCTCAGGGGACAGAGGAAACATTCAGTACTTC.

This clonotype was seen a handful of times. This chain connects TRBV24-1 to TRBJ1-5, with 8 bases matching TRBD1. After removal of 9 bases from V and 6 bases from J, the junction contained 9 bases not matched to a gene. The CDR3 is 14 residues long. Germline V lookup: CDR1 KGHDR, CDR2 SFDVKD. The CDR3 loop reads CATQSTGGGQPQHF. The CDR3 DNA sequence: TGTGCCACCCAAAGCACAGGGGGTGGTCAGCCCCAGCATTTT.

This clonotype was seen a few times. This sequence joins TRBV15 and TRBJ2-1; D is unresolved. The CDR3 totals 12 residues. V gave up 4 bases and J gave up 4 bases, with 5 bases separating them. The germline CDR1 and CDR2 sequences are LNHNV and YYDKDF (reference sequence). CDR3 loop: CATSIPYNEQFF. CDR3 DNA sequence: TGTGCCACCAGCATCCCGTACAATGAGCAGTTCTTC.

In its sample, this clonotype was seen many times. This chain uses TRBV28 with TRBJ2-7; D perhaps matches TRBD1 (5 bases). Deletions cut 6 bases from V and 0 bases from J, with 9 bases between. Germline V gene data show CDR1 as MDHEN and CDR2 as SYDVKM. This CDR3 has 13 amino acids. This CDR3 reads CASRSDISYEQYF. CDR3 bases: TGTGCCAGCAGGTCGGACATCTCCTACGAGCAGTACTTC.

This clonotype was counted between two and nine times. The chain is built from TRBV28 and TRBJ1-4; D possibly corresponds to TRBD1 (5 bases). Trimming took 5 bases from V and 6 from J, leaving 10 bases between them. Germline loops: CDR1 MDHEN, CDR2 SYDVKM. This CDR3 is 13 amino acids long. Here the CDR3 DNA reads TGTGCCAGCAGTGGGACCCCCCATGAAAAACTGTTTTTT. Residues: CASSGTPHEKLFF.

The V and J genes are TRBV29-1 and TRBJ1-2; D remains ambiguous. Trimming left V 7 bases short and J 7 bases short, with 10 bases between. Germline V gives CDR1 SQVTM, CDR2 ANQGSEA. The CDR3 has 10 amino acids. For the CDR3, the DNA is TGCAGCGCAACCAAGGGTGGCTACACCTTC. It is translated as CSATKGGYTF.

A few counts support this clonotype. The chain couples TRBV24-1 to TRBJ2-3, with TRBD1 as a possible D gene (6 bases). Germline V gene sequence: CDR1 KGHDR, CDR2 SFDVKD. With 6 bases removed from V and 0 bases from J, the gap between germline ends came to 9 bases. The CDR3 runs 14 residues. The CDR3 nucleotides read TGTGCCACCAGTCTCCAGGGGAGCACAGATACGCAGTATTTT. It is translated as CATSLQGSTDTQYF.

The V and J genes are TRBV5-1 and TRBJ2-3, with 7 nucleotides matching TRBD1. Trimming cost V 0 bases and J 4 bases; bases outside gene matches: 5. CDR1 SGHRS and CDR2 YFSETQ come from the germline V gene. The CDR3 is 15 residues long. The CDR3 region has the DNA TGCGCCAGCAGCTTGGTGCCAGGGGGACCAGATACGCAGTATTTT. Translating gives CASSLVPGGPDTQYF.

The chain links TRBV4-1 to TRBJ2-4, with TRBD2 matching 11 bases. V shed 0 bases, J shed 7 bases, and the junction held 14 bases outside the gene matches. CDR3 length equals 19 residues. In germline, CDR1 is MGHRA, CDR2 YSYEKL. The CDR3 loop is CASSQDGLAGGSLLNIQYF. CDR3 DNA sequence: TGCGCCAGCAGCCAAGATGGGCTAGCGGGAGGAAGCCTCTTGAACATTCAGTACTTC.

This chain links TRBV4-2 with TRBJ2-1; 9 bases line up with TRBD2. J lost 9 bases, V lost 1 base, and 7 bases had no gene match. CDR1 and CDR2 from the germline V gene are LGHNA and YNFKEQ. The CDR3 is made up of 15 amino acids. CDR3 residues: CASSQVTSGDPEQFF. The CDR3 coding sequence is TGTGCCAGCAGCCAAGTGACTAGCGGAGACCCTGAGCAGTTCTTC.

V and J are TRBV12-3 or TRBV12-4 and TRBJ2-5, with TRBD2 identical over 14 bases. V dropped 4 bases and J dropped 3; count of bases not matched to a gene: 4. The CDR3 is made up of 16 amino acids. The CDR3 protein is CASSSPGLAGEETQYF. CDR3 bases: TGTGCCAGCAGTTCGCCGGGACTAGCGGGAGAAGAGACCCAGTACTTC.

This clonotype occurred many times. The chain couples TRBV5-1 to TRBJ2-3, with D possibly TRBD2 on 6 matching bases. Trimming took 6 bases from V and 5 from J, leaving 13 bases between them. Germline V CDR1 and CDR2: SGHRS, YFSETQ. The CDR3 loop spans 13 amino acids. The CDR3 spells CASKQVGGDTQYF. The CDR3 DNA follows: TGCGCCAGCAAGCAGGTGGGGGGAGATACGCAGTATTTT.